This TCR beta chain is drawn from a study of blood T cell repertoires in COVID-19. Germline V lookup: CDR1 MDHEN, CDR2 SYDVKM. V shed 7 bases and J 5 bases; nucleotides not matched to a gene: 3. The CDR3 consists of 13 residues. Libraries were prepared by immunoSEQ multiplex PCR; TCRdb keeps only in-frame clonotypes and omits some of them. The table records around 50,000 clones, around four fifths of them present only once. The receptor was isolated from a man aged 65 to 85 with acute or convalescent COVID-19. This chain uses TRBV28 with TRBJ1-5; 9 positions agree with TRBD1. Sequenced: peripheral blood. CDR3: CASIGQGHQPQHF. In DNA, the CDR3 is TGTGCCAGCATAGGACAGGGGCATCAGCCCCAGCATTTT.